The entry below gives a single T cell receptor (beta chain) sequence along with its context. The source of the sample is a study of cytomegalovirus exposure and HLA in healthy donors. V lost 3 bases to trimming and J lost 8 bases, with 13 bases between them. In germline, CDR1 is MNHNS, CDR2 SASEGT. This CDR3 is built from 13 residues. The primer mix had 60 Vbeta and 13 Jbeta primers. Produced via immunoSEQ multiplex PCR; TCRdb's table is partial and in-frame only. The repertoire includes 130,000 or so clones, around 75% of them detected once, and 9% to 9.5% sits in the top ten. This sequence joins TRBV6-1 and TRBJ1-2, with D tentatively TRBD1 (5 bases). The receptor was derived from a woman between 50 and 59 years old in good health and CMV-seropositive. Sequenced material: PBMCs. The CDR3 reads CASSEGTEGGYTF. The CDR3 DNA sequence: TGTGCCAGCAGTGAGGGGACGGAGGGGGGCTACACCTTC.